This TCR beta chain was found in a study of blood T cell repertoires in COVID-19. For the study at large: The United States, Italy and Spain provided the acute and convalescent COVID-19 samples.

V gave up 2 bases and J gave up 8 bases, with 13 bases separating them. Per germline, CDR1 MNHEY and CDR2 SVGAGI. The CDR3 totals 15 residues. Measured with immunoSEQ multiplex PCR; TCRdb has only the in-frame clones, and not every one. The sample gives roughly 240,000 clones, around 87% of which show up once; just over 3% is in the top ten. Sequencing was performed on peripheral blood. The clonotype originates from a woman aged 25 to 45 who had recovered from COVID-19. This chain uses TRBV6-5 with TRBJ1-6; weak D call: TRBD1 (5 bases). The CDR3 region has the DNA TGTGCCAGCAGTTACGGGAACAGGATGGATTCACCCCTCCACTTT. It codes for CASSYGNRMDSPLHF.